The 30 T cell receptor beta chains listed next were all sequenced from one sample in a study of post-analysis software for immune sequencing data. Included in the TCR beta cDNA libraries were unique molecular identifiers. TCRdb re-called the PCR reads with MiXCR, one entry per CDR3 protein. Of 150,000 to 200,000 distinct CDR3 sequences in the sample, around 36% were seen once. The sample in question was blood, obtained after autologous hematopoietic stem cell transplantation. The receptors here all came from a girl aged 5-17 years with multiple sclerosis.

The rearrangement uses TRBV7-9 and TRBJ2-2, with D hard to call. Trimming removed 2 bases from V and 6 bases from J, with 7 bases in between. CDR1 and CDR2 from the germline V gene are SEHNR and FQNEAQ (reference sequence). The CDR3 loop spans 13 amino acids. In DNA, the CDR3 is TGTGCCAGCAGCTTAAGGGCCGCCGGGGAGCTGTTTTTT. It yields the protein CASSLRAAGELFF. Full variable domain (rest looked up from reference TRBV7-9 and TRBJ2-2): DTGVSQNPRHKITKRGQNVTFRCDPISEHNRLYWYRQTLGQGPEFLTYFQNEAQLEKSRLLSDRFSAERPKGSFSTLEIQRTEQGDSAMYLCASSLRAAGELFFGEGSRLTVL.

The chain joins TRBV9 to TRBJ1-6; 11 nucleotides agree with TRBD1. V lost 4 bases to trimming and J lost 7 bases; unmatched junction nucleotides: 7. Germline CDR1 is SGDLS and CDR2 is YYNGEE. The CDR3 runs 16 residues. For the CDR3, the DNA is TGTGCCAGCAGCCCCCGGGACAGGGGGTTGAATTCACCCCTCCACTTT. It specifies CASSPRDRGLNSPLHF.

DNA for the CDR3: TGTGCCAGCAGCTACAATCAAAAGAGCTCCTACGAGCAGTACTTC. Its protein product is CASSYNQKSSYEQYF. J is TRBJ2-7 and V is TRBV7-8, with D unresolved. V lost 4 bases to trimming and J lost 0 bases, with 13 bases between them. The CDR3 is made up of 15 amino acids. Per the germline V gene, CDR1 is SGHVS and CDR2 is FQNEAQ. Drawing the rest from reference TRBV7-8 and TRBJ2-7, the complete variable domain is GAGVSQSPRYKVAKRGQDVALRCDPISGHVSLFWYQQALGQGPEFLTYFQNEAQLDKSGLPSDRFFAERPEGSVSTLKIQRTQQEDSAVYLCASSYNQKSSYEQYFGPGTRLTVT.

This chain uses TRBV15 with TRBJ1-1, with a tentative D call TRBD1 (5 bases). Germline CDR1 reads LNHNV; CDR2 reads YYDKDF (reference sequence). The CDR3 totals 14 residues. V gave up 1 base and J gave up 6 bases, with 12 bases separating them. CDR3 DNA: TGTGCCACCAGCAGAGGTCGGACACCAGCTGAAGCTTTCTTT. It encodes CATSRGRTPAEAFF. The full variable domain, rest sourced from reference TRBV15 and TRBJ1-1, is DAMVIQNPRYQVTQFGKPVTLSCSQTLNHNVMYWYQQKSSQAPKLLFHYYDKDFNNEADTPDNFQSRRPNTSFCFLDIRSPGLGDTAMYLCATSRGRTPAEAFFGQGTRLTVV.

Comments on this clonotype: It is likely a read error, because the conserved phenylalanine at the end of the CDR3 is missing. V usage is TRBV12-3 or TRBV12-4 and J usage is TRBJ2-3, with D uncertain. This CDR3 is 13 amino acids long. Deletions cut 2 bases from V and 3 bases from J, with 6 bases between. The CDR3 loop is CASSLRTTDTQYS. Written as DNA, the CDR3 is TGTGCCAGCAGTTTACGGACGACAGATACGCAGTATTCC.

This clonotype was recorded at least ten times. The V call is TRBV7-2, the J call TRBJ2-7; D is ambiguous. V was trimmed by 2 bases and J by 4 bases, leaving 12 bases between them. This CDR3 is 14 amino acids long. CDR1 is SGHTA and CDR2 is FQGNSA in the germline V gene. CDR3 DNA: TGTGCCAGCAGCTTACGGCCAGATTTTTACGAGCAGTACTTC. This encodes CASSLRPDFYEQYF.

There are a few counts of this clonotype. The chain links TRBV20-1 to TRBJ2-4; D may match TRBD1 or TRBD2 (5 bases each). From germline, CDR1 is DFQATT and CDR2 SNEGSKA (reference sequence). This CDR3 contains 16 residues. With 6 bases removed from V and 0 bases from J, the gap between germline ends came to 18 bases. This chain's CDR3 is CSAEGQENLAKNIQYF. CDR3 DNA: TGCAGTGCCGAGGGGCAGGAGAATTTAGCCAAAAACATTCAGTACTTC.

This chain uses TRBV20-1 with TRBJ2-6, with a weak D call TRBD1 (5 bases). Germline V CDR1 and CDR2: DFQATT, SNEGSKA (reference sequence). This CDR3 region has 12 residues. Deletions cut 2 bases from V and 11 bases from J, with 10 bases between. CDR3 in amino acids: CSARLVGDVLTF. The CDR3 DNA reads as TGCAGTGCTAGATTAGTAGGGGACGTCCTGACTTTC.

Comments on this clonotype: At one end, the junction sequence differs from germline, possibly due to a read error. The chain links TRBV28 to TRBJ2-4; 11 bases align to TRBD1. The germline V gene encodes CDR1 MDHEN and CDR2 SYDVKM. The CDR3 covers 17 residues. CDR3 nucleotide sequence: TGTGCCAGCAGCGATCTTGGCCCGGGGACAGGGGGAAACATTCCGTACTTC. Residues: CASSDLGPGTGGNIPYF.

This clonotype showed up just a few times. The chain has TRBV29-1 and TRBJ2-2; D call uncertain. CDR1 is SQVTM and CDR2 is ANQGSEA in the germline V gene. The CDR3 totals 12 residues. The V gene lost 7 bases and the J gene lost 6 bases, with 12 bases spanning the gap. The CDR3 region is CSALIGSGELFF. The CDR3 DNA is TGCAGCGCCCTAATAGGGTCCGGGGAGCTGTTTTTT.

A word on this clonotype: A much larger clone lies one base from this, so it may be a read error. This rearrangement joins TRBV7-8 to TRBJ2-7, with 14 bases fitting TRBD2. The CDR3 runs to 14 residues. The V gene's germline CDR1 is SGHVS and CDR2 FQNEAQ. The CDR3 protein is CVSSLDGTSGGQYF. DNA for the CDR3: TGTGTCAGCAGCTTAGACGGGACTAGCGGGGGTCAGTACTTC.

This clonotype turned up a few times. The chain carries TRBV5-1 and TRBJ2-5; D remains unclear. Germline V gene sequence: CDR1 SGHRS, CDR2 YFSETQ. The V end was cut by 0 bases, the J end by 11 bases, with 8 bases between. The CDR3 has 11 residues. The CDR3 region has the DNA TGCGCCAGCAGCTTGGGAAGCTTTCAGTACTTC. It encodes CASSLGSFQYF.

The chain couples TRBV7-2 to TRBJ2-3; D ambiguous. V was pared by 5 bases and J by 6 bases, with 9 bases between. Germline V lookup: CDR1 SGHTA, CDR2 FQGNSA. This CDR3 is built from 12 residues. Here the CDR3 reads CASSPLSDTQYF. As DNA, the CDR3 is TGTGCCAGCAGCCCCCTCTCCGATACGCAGTATTTT.

A note on this clonotype: Germline and junction disagree at one end, which may indicate a read error. The chain carries TRBV6-5 and TRBJ1-1; a possible D gene is TRBD1 (5 bases). This CDR3 contains 15 residues. The germline V gene has CDR1 MNHEY and CDR2 SVGAGI. The CDR3 is CVSREGTFSNTEAFF. For the CDR3, the DNA is TGTGTCAGCAGAGAAGGGACTTTCAGCAACACTGAAGCTTTCTTT.

This clonotype was seen only a few times. The chain couples TRBV6-2 or TRBV6-3 to TRBJ2-1; D gene unclear. V was shortened by 4 bases and J by 7 bases, with 11 bases between the two germline ends. This CDR3 comprises 13 residues. Germline V lookup: CDR1 MNHEY, CDR2 SVGEGT. CDR3 sequence (DNA): TGTGCCAGCAGTTCGACTGGGTGGAATGAGCAGTTCTTC. Residues: CASSSTGWNEQFF.

This clonotype was observed a handful of times. This chain joins TRBV28 and TRBJ2-5; D is perhaps TRBD1 (6 bases). The closer fit of TRBJ2-7 to the DNA end suggests the J call may be wrong. Germline V gene sequence: CDR1 MDHEN, CDR2 SYDVKM. This CDR3 has 15 amino acids. The CDR3 nucleotides read TGTGCCAGCAGTTCGACAGGCGACCCTCATTACGAGCAGTACTTC. Translating it yields CASSSTGDPHYEQYF.

The CDR3 spells CASSLAQGLPGNNEQFF. The CDR3 nucleotides are TGTGCCAGCAGCTTAGCGCAAGGTCTACCCGGGAACAATGAGCAGTTCTTC. This sequence joins TRBV7-8 and TRBJ2-1; a possible D gene is TRBD2 (5 bases). The V gene lost 0 bases and the J gene lost 5 bases, with 17 bases spanning the gap. The CDR3 consists of 17 residues. CDR1 and CDR2 from the germline V gene are SGHVS and FQNEAQ. Complete variable domain (other parts from reference TRBV7-8 and TRBJ2-1): GAGVSQSPRYKVAKRGQDVALRCDPISGHVSLFWYQQALGQGPEFLTYFQNEAQLDKSGLPSDRFFAERPEGSVSTLKIQRTQQEDSAVYLCASSLAQGLPGNNEQFFGPGTRLTVL.

The chain recombines TRBV6-1 with TRBJ1-5; 8 bases align to TRBD1. The CDR3 runs 16 residues. The junction had 4 bases not matched to a gene; V was cut back by 3 bases and J by 0 bases. Germline V gene sequence: CDR1 MNHNS, CDR2 SASEGT. CDR3 sequence: CASSDRTGISNQPQHF. Written as DNA, the CDR3 is TGTGCCAGCAGTGATAGGACAGGGATTAGCAATCAGCCCCAGCATTTT.

This sequence joins TRBV28 and TRBJ2-4; no firm D call. With the DNA end fitting TRBJ2-7 better, the J assignment may be wrong. The CDR3 spans 14 residues. Germline V gene sequence: CDR1 MDHEN, CDR2 SYDVKM. CDR3 region: CASSLLQAFYEQYF. The DNA of the CDR3 is TGTGCCAGCAGTTTATTGCAGGCGTTCTACGAGCAGTACTTC.

This chain connects TRBV15 to TRBJ1-1; 10 nucleotides match TRBD1. Trimming removed 3 bases from V and 7 bases from J; junction bases left unmatched: 8. This CDR3 comprises 15 residues. Germline V gene sequence: CDR1 LNHNV, CDR2 YYDKDF (reference sequence). The CDR3 loop is CATSSPDRGLVEAFF. For the CDR3, the DNA is TGTGCCACCAGCAGCCCCGACAGGGGGCTAGTTGAAGCTTTCTTT.

The chain couples TRBV3-1 to TRBJ2-7; D call uncertain. V lost 0 bases, J lost 7 bases, and 7 bases lay in between. CDR3 length: 12 amino acids. CDR1 and CDR2 (germline): LGHDT, YNNKEL (reference sequence). CDR3 region: CASSQDWQEQYF. CDR3 in DNA: TGTGCCAGCAGCCAAGATTGGCAGGAGCAGTACTTC.

There are many counts of this clonotype. The rearrangement joins TRBV4-2 to TRBJ2-3; the match to TRBD1 covers 8 bases. Germline values: CDR1 LGHNA, CDR2 YNFKEQ. V shed 0 bases, J shed 1 base, and the junction held 3 bases outside the gene matches. The CDR3 has 16 residues. CDR3 coding DNA: TGTGCCAGCAGCCAAGATCCGGGACAGGGCACAGATACGCAGTATTTT. Its translation: CASSQDPGQGTDTQYF.

The sample holds a few counts of this clonotype. V is TRBV27 and J is TRBJ2-7, with 8 bases lining up with TRBD2. Unmatched junction bases numbered 3, after V lost 5 bases and J lost 0 bases. The CDR3 covers 14 residues. CDR1 and CDR2 (germline): MNHEY, SMNVEV (reference sequence). The CDR3 DNA is TGTGCCAGCAGTATTGGGACTAGCTCCTACGAGCAGTACTTC. Amino acid sequence: CASSIGTSSYEQYF.

The chain combines TRBV15 with TRBJ2-2; D is undetermined. CDR3 length equals 15 residues. Germline CDR1 LNHNV, CDR2 YYDKDF (reference sequence). V lost 8 bases and J 6 bases, leaving 19 bases between the germline ends. The CDR3 sequence: CATRQDLLQAGELFF. The CDR3, as DNA: TGTGCCACCCGCCAGGACCTATTGCAAGCCGGGGAGCTGTTTTTT.

The sample holds one count of this clonotype. This rearrangement joins TRBV14 to TRBJ2-5, with D perhaps given as TRBD1 or TRBD2 (5 bases each). TRBJ2-7 matches the DNA end more closely, so the J call is doubtful. Germline assignment: CDR1 SGHDN and CDR2 FVKESK. This CDR3 has 16 amino acids. This CDR3 reads CASSHMGPLGSDEQYF. The CDR3 region has the DNA TGTGCCAGCAGCCATATGGGACCTCTGGGCAGCGACGAGCAGTACTTC.

The CDR3 sequence: CASSLAGTGLAGELFF. CDR3 DNA: TGCGCCAGCAGCTTGGCCGGGACAGGGTTGGCCGGGGAGCTGTTTTTT. This rearrangement joins TRBV5-1 to TRBJ2-2, with 9 bases aligning to TRBD1. CDR3 length: 16 residues. With V trimmed by 0 bases and J by 6 bases, 6 bases remained unmatched. CDR1 and CDR2 (germline): SGHRS, YFSETQ.

The chain recombines TRBV3-1 with TRBJ1-2, with TRBD1 identical over 7 bases. The CDR3 contains 14 residues. V shed 3 bases, J shed 4 bases, and the junction held 5 bases outside the gene matches. Germline CDR1 reads LGHDT; CDR2 reads YNNKEL (reference sequence). The CDR3 nucleotides read TGTGCCAGCAGCCAGCGGGACAGCTCCTATGGCTACACCTTC. This encodes CASSQRDSSYGYTF.

The chain has TRBV6-5 and TRBJ1-5, with unresolved D. Trimming removed 6 bases from V and 2 bases from J, with 11 bases in between. The CDR3 has 14 residues. Germline CDR1 MNHEY, CDR2 SVGAGI. CDR3 protein: CASSSGGGNQPQHF. The CDR3 DNA sequence: TGTGCCAGCAGCTCCGGAGGTGGCAATCAGCCCCAGCATTTT.

This clonotype was seen only a few times. This chain joins TRBV9 and TRBJ2-2, with D tentatively TRBD2 (6 bases). In germline, CDR1 is SGDLS, CDR2 YYNGEE. Trimming cost V 0 bases and J 5 bases, with 11 bases left between them. The CDR3 sequence is 15 residues long. CDR3 amino acids: CASSVGGDSTGELFF. CDR3 coding DNA: TGTGCCAGCAGCGTAGGAGGGGACTCAACCGGGGAGCTGTTTTTT.

This clonotype came up once. The chain recombines TRBV5-6 with TRBJ1-1; tentatively, D is TRBD1 (5 bases). The germline V and J ends were trimmed by 3 bases and 3 bases, with 9 bases remaining between them. Looked up from germline, CDR1 is SGHDT and CDR2 is YYEEEE. The CDR3 totals 13 residues. DNA for the CDR3: TGTGCCAGCAGCTCCAGGGTGTACACTGAAGCTTTCTTT. Amino acids: CASSSRVYTEAFF.